The source of this TCR beta chain is a study of cytomegalovirus exposure and HLA in healthy donors (dated by TCRdb to about 2017). About the full investigation: According to an earlier analysis of 550 to 750 of the donors, roughly 180 million T cells yielded 90 million to 140 million unique TCR beta sequences and 276 Gb of sequence data. An early release covering about 600 HLA-typed donors comprised about 320 gigabases of sequencing data and around 85 million unique TCR sequences. The genetic ancestry cluster associated with self-reported Caucasian donors included over 80% of the roughly 360 genotyped donors. The study was designed to test whether signatures of past pathogen exposure could be identified by cataloging public T cell receptors. The study profiled the T cell repertoires of 666 subjects by immunosequencing and related them to cytomegalovirus serostatus. Along with the roughly 710-subject first cohort, a separate validation cohort of over a hundred different subjects was used. To predict cytomegalovirus infection status, the study brought together high-throughput TCR immunosequencing, statistical association of individual TCRs with disease status, and machine learning. A later analysis re-analyzed previously published TCR beta repertoires from approximately 700 donors and added high-resolution HLA genotyping to study TCR occurrence patterns. The later analysis used no new phenotypic data to find candidate immune exposures, relying instead on TCR beta sequences and their occurrence across donors. An earlier analysis of 587 of the donors used high-throughput TCR beta sequencing to judge whether each TCR beta V gene segment behaved as functional or pseudogenic. Alongside the repertoire data, information on donor age, sex, ethnicity and CMV serostatus was compiled. In a later genetic analysis, genome-wide SNP genotypes for about 60% of the 666 donors were used, and that subset was treated as a discovery cohort. All discovery cohort repertoires had been generated on a single sequencing platform. Both class I and class II loci were covered by HLA typing, at four-digit resolution. Typing coverage varied by locus: roughly 620-630 donors for A, B, C, DRB1 and DQB1; roughly 560 for DQA1; more than 600 for DPA1; roughly 450 for DPB1. Because of strong linkage in the cohort, roughly five DR-DQ haplotypes were treated as single units for association and clustering. Among about 390 genotyped donors of the cohort, an average of roughly 240,000 unique TCR beta nucleotide sequences were sequenced per donor, around 20% of them non-productive.

General study outcomes and caveats: In a later analysis, several top co-occurrence clusters were reported to appear linked to parvovirus B19, influenza, CMV and Epstein-Barr virus. In a later analysis, most CMV-associated TCR beta chains were found to appear HLA-restricted, with HLA associations seemingly driven largely by CMV exposure. The sequencing pipeline was judged likely to have produced a cluster of highly shared sequence variants as a technical artifact. A total of fewer than 200 TCR beta chains were listed by the study as associated with cytomegalovirus. Strong co-occurrence of HLA alleles, especially DR and DQ, made assigning TCR associations to individual alleles difficult. The classifier was reported to diagnose cytomegalovirus status with high specificity and sensitivity in both the original and validation cohorts. Linkage disequilibrium might explain the correlated functional status among segregating V segments, but an unknown experimental factor could not be ruled out. According to a later genetic analysis, donors in an Asian-associated ancestry cluster had fewer N-insertions in productive TCRs than the roughly 660-donor mean. Most TCR sequences were seen in very few donors, while some public TCRs were found in many individuals. Some IMGT-functional V segments, including TRBV6-2 and TRBV6-3, could not be distinguished by the 87-base-pair reads and were therefore excluded. Roughly uniform sequencing depth across donors was assumed in presence/absence analyses, although this assumption may not hold. A later analysis associated 15,000 to 20,000 TCR beta sequences with specific HLA alleles at a false discovery rate of 0.05. The only immune exposure information available for the cohort was CMV serostatus. A further reported finding was that TCR beta sequences accurately predicted the HLA-A and HLA-B alleles for most subjects in the first cohort. Because counts were too low, roughly 16 rarely observed V segments, including chromosome 9 orphons, were excluded from the earlier analysis of 587 of the donors. In vitro tests confirmed that a few of the cytomegalovirus-associated TCR beta chains recognize cytomegalovirus antigens. V-gene and J-gene trimming of TCR beta chains was associated with a missense DCLRE1C variant in a later genetic analysis, and the association was replicated in an independent cohort. In an earlier analysis of 587 of the donors, most TCR beta V segments were observed in productive rearrangements about 90% or about 30% of the time, broadly matching IMGT annotations. In a later analysis, HLA-associated TCR beta chains were found to be more clonally expanded and to have lower generation probabilities than equally common non-associated chains. In a later analysis, TCR association rates were found to vary across HLA loci, with the most associated TCRs seen for DRB1 alleles and the fewest for HLA-C alleles. In this cohort, only TCR beta chains were sequenced, and detectable features were limited by the absence of alpha or paired-chain data. The authors suggested that the approach could potentially be extended to other disease states and immunological phenotypes. Because HLA typing was unavailable for some donors at each locus, only the typed subset was used in association tests.

Receptor amplification or capture employed the immunoSEQ multiplex PCR assay. For the multiplex PCR, a mixture combining 60 forward primers for TCR Vbeta segments and 13 reverse primers for TCR Jbeta segments was used. Amplification of the CDR3 region of rearranged TCR beta genes was performed with a multiplex PCR assay on genomic DNA. Amplified TCR beta libraries were sequenced as 87-base-pair reads on the Illumina HiSeq System. The authors processed their data as follows. A later analysis counted about 80 million unique TCR beta chains across the 600 to 850 repertoires, and approximately 11 million of these chains were shared by at least two donors. A nearest-neighbor algorithm error-corrected the raw reads and collapsed the reads into unique sequences, merging closely related sequences to remove PCR and sequencing errors. To assign V, D and J gene segments, CDR3 sequences were aligned to IMGT reference sequences. For a sequence to be retained, a match of at least six nucleotides was required to both a V gene segment and a J gene segment. A rearrangement counted as productive if the CDR3 had no stop codons and remained in frame with V and J, and every other rearrangement counted as non-productive. Following IMGT convention, CDR3 was defined as the stretch from the second conserved V-encoded cysteine up to the conserved J-encoded phenylalanine. In an earlier analysis of more than 550 of the donors, sequences lacking an unambiguous match to a single V gene segment were excluded. An earlier analysis of fewer than 750 of the donors classified V segments as functional when productive rearrangements were above 56.7% and as segregating when the standard deviation between donors was above 5%. A statistical classification framework was built to diagnose cytomegalovirus status from the catalog of TCR beta chain sequences. A later analysis assigned V and J genes by comparing TCR nucleotide sequences with IMGT/GENE-DB human TR gene sequences. A later analysis assigned CDR3 sequences and most-parsimonious VDJ recombination scenarios with the TCRdist pipeline. A later analysis defined each TCR beta chain by its CDR3 amino acid sequence plus V-gene family, and excluded reads lacking a unique V-gene family. As a way to deal with suspected cross-contamination and a sequencing artifact, a later analysis dropped hundreds of nucleotide sequences that were highly shared and had low generation probability. A later analysis calculated a clonal expansion index for each public chain from normalized within-repertoire ranks of inferred template counts. In a later analysis, generation probabilities were computed using a VDJ recombination model fitted to out-of-frame rearrangements, and the results were checked against IGoR. In a later analysis, hypergeometric tests were used to score TCR-TCR, TCR-HLA and TCR-CMV co-occurrence, with a repertoire-size bias correction applied to TCR pairs. False discovery rates were estimated in a later analysis by permuting HLA or CMV assignments 20 times. In a later analysis, co-occurring TCRs were grouped with DBSCAN, and TCRdist sequence similarity was added when clustering was performed within HLA-allele-positive subsets. Repertoires with fewer than 30,000 or more than 120,000 public chains were left out of co-occurrence clustering, as were a few repertoires with anomalous nucleotide sharing. TCRdb mirrors the immuneACCESS table, restricted to in-frame sequences. Some clones are absent from its copies; in checked studies, under half trace to an unresolved V gene, and the reason for the others is unknown. V, J and clone size were drawn from that table, and D and trimming were deduced from the DNA. The sample contains roughly 110,000 clones, 70% to 80% of them found a single time. The top ten clones comprise roughly 2.3% of the sample.

The cohort comprised fewer than 750 healthy bone marrow donors. At the time of sampling, every cohort member was nominally healthy, though immune exposures that went unrecorded were likely present. The donor tested CMV seronegative, placing the donor among the 350 or so seronegative members of the cohort. A peripheral blood sample was collected from each donor, and TCR beta sequencing was performed on peripheral blood mononuclear cells. Genomic DNA extraction from the blood cell samples was performed with the Qiagen DNeasy Blood Extraction Kit. This clone appeared a few times. Its recognized antigen is unknown. The junction and the germline gene differ at one end; a read error may be behind it. Other nucleotide sequences from this sample produce the same CDR3. The germline V gene gives CDR1 as KGHSH and CDR2 as LQKENI. Inclusive of the bounding cysteine and phenylalanine, the CDR3 is 15 residues long. Left in the record is the CDR3 DNA by itself, 45 bases read in frame from the first base.

Sequences were obtained from PBMCs. The sequence links TRBV18 to TRBJ1-1; 10 of the junction bases match TRBD1. The source is a man aged 18 to 30 in good health and CMV-seronegative. Read as DNA, the sequence is TGTGCCAGCTCGCCACCCGACAGGGGGCGAACTGAAGCTTTCTTT. Its protein is CASSPPDRGRTEAFF.